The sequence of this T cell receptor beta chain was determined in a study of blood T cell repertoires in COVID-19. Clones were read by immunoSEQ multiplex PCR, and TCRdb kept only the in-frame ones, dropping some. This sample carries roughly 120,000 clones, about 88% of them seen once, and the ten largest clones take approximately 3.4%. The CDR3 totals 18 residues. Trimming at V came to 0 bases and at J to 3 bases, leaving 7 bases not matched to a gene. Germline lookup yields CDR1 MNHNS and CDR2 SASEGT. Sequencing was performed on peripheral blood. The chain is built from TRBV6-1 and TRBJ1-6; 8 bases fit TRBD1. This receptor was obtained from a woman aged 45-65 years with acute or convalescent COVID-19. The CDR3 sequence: CASSEAHQGAYYNSPLHF. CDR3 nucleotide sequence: TGTGCCAGCAGTGAAGCACACCAGGGGGCCTACTATAATTCACCCCTCCACTTT.